These 10 T cell receptor beta chains were all obtained from the same sample, sequenced in a study of shared clonotypes between healthy human individuals. Sequenced by immunoSEQ multiplex PCR; TCRdb stores in-frame clones only, minus some. This table holds fewer than 600,000 clones, more than 70% found once. Sample: PBMCs. These TCRs come from a woman in her thirties or forties in good health. Some clones in this sample may be carry-over from other donors' samples.

This rearrangement joins TRBV7-2 to TRBJ2-1; D possibly corresponds to TRBD2 (5 bases). The V end was cut by 3 bases, the J end by 4 bases, with 10 bases between. The CDR3 contains 14 residues. Germline values: CDR1 SGHTA, CDR2 FQGNSA. CDR3 DNA: TGTGCCAGCAGCTTCCGACTATCTTACAATGAGCAGTTCTTC. It is translated as CASSFRLSYNEQFF.

The rearrangement links TRBV28 to TRBJ2-5; 10 nucleotides agree with TRBD1. CDR3 length equals 14 residues. V lost 4 bases and J lost 2; bases outside the gene matches: 1. CDR1 MDHEN and CDR2 SYDVKM come from the germline V gene. The CDR3 DNA is TGTGCCAGCAGTTGGACAGGGGGACAAGAGACCCAGTACTTC. Its protein is CASSWTGGQETQYF.

CDR3 in DNA: TGTGCCAGCCACAGCGTAGCGTTGGGATATACGCAGTATTTT. Translated: CASHSVALGYTQYF. The J gene is TRBJ2-3, the V gene TRBV27; D possibly corresponds to TRBD2 (5 bases). There are 14 residues in the CDR3. Germline V gene sequence: CDR1 MNHEY, CDR2 SMNVEV (reference sequence). Trimming cost V 8 bases and J 7 bases, with 19 bases left between them.

This chain uses TRBV7-2 with TRBJ2-3; 8 bases agree with TRBD2. The junction had 4 bases not matched to a gene; V was cut back by 6 bases and J by 2 bases. The CDR3 contains 14 residues. CDR1 and CDR2 (germline): SGHTA, FQGNSA. Here the CDR3 DNA reads TGTGCCAGCAGAGCCGGGGGGGCCACAGATACGCAGTATTTT. Its protein product is CASRAGGATDTQYF.

This clone came up many times. The sample carries other DNA sequences with the same CDR3. V gene TRBV28 combines with J gene TRBJ1-4; D may be TRBD1 (6 bases). Trimming shortened V by 7 bases and J by 8 bases, and 20 bases separated the two germline ends. The CDR3 has 15 amino acids. Germline V gene sequence: CDR1 MDHEN, CDR2 SYDVKM. The CDR3 DNA is TGTGCCAGCATACGAGGAGGGGGGGAACGCGAAAAACTGTTTTTT. It codes for CASIRGGGEREKLFF.

The chain has TRBV7-8 and TRBJ2-5; D remains ambiguous. The V gene lost 1 base and the J gene lost 3 bases, with 15 bases spanning the gap. The CDR3 extends over 16 amino acids. CDR1 and CDR2 from the germline V gene are SGHVS and FQNEAQ. CDR3 loop: CASSLGIALGEETQYF. The CDR3 region has the DNA TGTGCCAGCAGCTTAGGGATTGCGCTAGGAGAAGAGACCCAGTACTTC.

V and J are TRBV28 and TRBJ2-1; D not certain. CDR1 is MDHEN, CDR2 SYDVKM, per germline. This CDR3 comprises 12 residues. V was pared by 6 bases and J by 7 bases, with 10 bases between. The CDR3 region is CASSPTWNEQFF. The CDR3, as DNA: TGTGCCAGCAGCCCCACGTGGAATGAGCAGTTCTTC.

The chain has TRBV5-1 and TRBJ1-2; 7 nucleotides align to TRBD1. This CDR3 is 13 amino acids long. The V and J ends lost 9 bases and 1 base, in that order; junction bases with no gene match: 6. In germline, CDR1 is SGHRS, CDR2 YFSETQ. CDR3 sequence (DNA): TGCGCCACCAGGGACAGTAATAACTATGGCTACACCTTC. Encoded protein: CATRDSNNYGYTF. The variable domain in full, completed from reference TRBV5-1 and TRBJ1-2, reads KAGVTQTPRYLIKTRGQQVTLSCSPISGHRSVSWYQQTPGQGLQFLFEYFSETQRNKGNFPGRFSGRQFSNSRSEMNVSTLELGDSALYLCATRDSNNYGYTFGSGTRLTVV.

This CDR3 reads CASSLGTRNEQFF. The CDR3 nucleotides are TGTGCCAGCAGCTTAGGAACACGTAATGAGCAGTTCTTC. This chain links TRBV13 with TRBJ2-1; D not certain. The V and J ends lost 0 bases and 7 bases respectively, with 7 bases between them. This CDR3 spans 13 amino acids. Germline V gives CDR1 PRHDT, CDR2 FYEKMQ (reference sequence).

The chain has TRBV4-1 and TRBJ2-5; D gene uncertain. Germline-derived CDR1 and CDR2 are MGHRA and YSYEKL. The CDR3 sequence is 16 residues long. Trimming shortened V by 4 bases and J by 0 bases, and 15 bases separated the two germline ends. The CDR3 sequence: CASSRTLYAYQETQYF. DNA for the CDR3: TGCGCCAGCAGCCGAACCCTCTACGCGTACCAAGAGACCCAGTACTTC.